Presented here are 14 T cell receptor beta chains from one specimen sequenced in a study of CD8 T cells in ankylosing spondylitis. TCRdb passed the 5' RACE reads through MiXCR, listing each CDR3 protein once. The sample shows 250,000 to 350,000 distinct CDR3 sequences, around 20% of them seen only once. Sequenced: blood, either unsorted or a sorted T cell fraction (not recorded which). These receptors were obtained from a male donor with ankylosing spondylitis or in good health (not recorded which).

This clonotype has only a few counts. The chain combines TRBV24-1 with TRBJ2-1; 9 bases fit TRBD2. CDR1 is KGHDR and CDR2 is SFDVKD in the germline V gene. CDR3 length equals 16 residues. Unmatched junction bases numbered 9, after V lost 3 bases and J lost 7 bases. As DNA, the CDR3 is TGTGCCACCAGTGATCCCGGGGCTAGCGGGGTAAATGAGCAGTTCTTC. Translating gives CATSDPGASGVNEQFF.

The CDR3 DNA is TGTGCCAGCAGTTACTCATGGGACAGGGTGGCTAATGAAAAACTGTTTTTT. Translation: CASSYSWDRVANEKLFF. The chain recombines TRBV6-5 with TRBJ1-4, with TRBD1 identical over 9 bases. V shed 0 bases, J shed 3 bases, and the junction held 5 bases outside the gene matches. The CDR3 loop spans 17 amino acids. The germline gives CDR1 MNHEY, CDR2 SVGAGI.

This clonotype was picked up many times. V is TRBV20-1 and J is TRBJ2-5, with D possibly being TRBD2 (6 bases). There are 8 residues in the CDR3. CDR1 is DFQATT and CDR2 is SNEGSKA in the germline V gene (reference sequence). CDR3 sequence (DNA): TGCAGCGGGGAGGCCCAGTACTTC. Encoded protein: CSGEAQYF.

This clonotype occurred many times. This rearrangement joins TRBV12-3 or TRBV12-4 to TRBJ1-1; D not resolved. The CDR3 runs 12 residues. Trimming left V 6 bases short and J 0 bases short, with 5 bases between. The CDR3 region has the DNA TGTGCCAGCAGGCGGCTGAACACTGAAGCTTTCTTT. Protein product: CASRRLNTEAFF.

Written as DNA, the CDR3 is TGTGCCAGCAGTTTAAATACAGGTTCTCCCACCGGGGAGCTGTTTTTT. Translating gives CASSLNTGSPTGELFF. The chain is built from TRBV12-3 or TRBV12-4 and TRBJ2-2; D is possibly TRBD1 (5 bases). Trimming removed 2 bases at V and 4 bases at J, with 14 bases between. This CDR3 is built from 16 residues.

This clonotype was seen more than once but under ten times. The genes are TRBV24-1 and TRBJ1-2; D ambiguous. CDR3 size: 13 residues. Deletions cut 2 bases from V and 8 bases from J, with 11 bases between. The germline gives CDR1 KGHDR, CDR2 SFDVKD. CDR3 bases: TGTGCCACCAGTGATTACGGTGTGGGAGGCTACACCTTC. It specifies CATSDYGVGGYTF.

This chain uses TRBV20-1 with TRBJ2-7, with 10 bases matching TRBD2. In germline, CDR1 is DFQATT, CDR2 SNEGSKA (reference sequence). The CDR3 sequence is 13 residues long. With 5 bases clipped from V and 3 bases from J, the junction kept 4 bases outside the gene matches. The chain's CDR3 is CSALRTSGYEQYV. In DNA, the CDR3 is TGCAGTGCTCTCCGGACTAGCGGCTACGAGCAGTACGTC.

The V gene is TRBV12-3 or TRBV12-4, the J gene TRBJ2-2, with D possibly matching TRBD1 (6 bases). CDR3 length equals 13 residues. V dropped 7 bases and J dropped 7 bases, with 13 bases sitting between them. In DNA, the CDR3 is TGTGCCAGCAACCCAGGGGCCCACGGGGAGCTGTTTTTT. Protein sequence: CASNPGAHGELFF.

J is TRBJ2-1 and V is TRBV20-1; 12 nucleotides line up with TRBD2. V lost 3 bases to trimming and J lost 12 bases; unmatched junction nucleotides: 3. This CDR3 is built from 12 residues. Germline V gene lookup returns CDR1 DFQATT and CDR2 SNEGSKA (reference sequence). The CDR3 DNA reads as TGCAGTGCTAGTGGACTAGCGGGGAGGCAGTTCTTC. It yields the protein CSASGLAGRQFF.

Many counts were recorded for this clonotype. The chain uses TRBV12-3 or TRBV12-4 and TRBJ1-2, with 7 bases aligning to TRBD1. This CDR3 has 14 amino acids. Trimming took 2 bases from V and 6 from J; bases not matched to a gene: 6. The CDR3 sequence: CASSLSTGIDGYTF. In DNA, the CDR3 is TGTGCCAGCAGTTTATCGACAGGGATAGATGGCTACACCTTC.

The DNA of the CDR3 is TGTGCCAGCACCAGAGGCCCCCTCACTAGCAGCTCTGGAAACACCATATATTTT. It specifies CASTRGPLTSSSGNTIYF. The V gene is TRBV28, the J gene TRBJ1-3; no firm D call. V was cut by 7 bases and J by 0 bases, with 22 bases left in between. The CDR3 has 18 residues. Germline-derived CDR1 and CDR2 are MDHEN and SYDVKM.

The chain employs TRBV13 and TRBJ2-1; 7 nucleotides agree with TRBD2. V lost 6 bases to trimming and J lost 2 bases; unmatched junction nucleotides: 7. The CDR3 covers 15 residues. From germline, CDR1 is PRHDT and CDR2 FYEKMQ (reference sequence). For the CDR3, the DNA is TGTGCCAGCAGATTGGGGGGAGGGACCTACAATGAGCAGTTCTTC. As protein: CASRLGGGTYNEQFF.

This clonotype was recorded a few times. This chain joins TRBV9 and TRBJ1-1, with D hard to call. CDR1 is SGDLS, CDR2 YYNGEE, per germline. V lost 5 bases to trimming and J lost 6 bases, with 17 bases between them. CDR3 length equals 14 residues. CDR3 in amino acids: CASSRLSWAAEAFF. CDR3 in DNA: TGTGCCAGCAGTCGACTTAGCTGGGCGGCTGAAGCTTTCTTT.

This clonotype has ten or more counts. The chain carries TRBV20-1 and TRBJ2-3, with D possibly TRBD2 on 5 matching bases. Germline values: CDR1 DFQATT, CDR2 SNEGSKA (reference sequence). This CDR3 region has 11 residues. The DNA of the CDR3 is TGCTCGAGGGCCGGCACAGATACGCAGTATTTT. It yields the protein CSRAGTDTQYF.